This passage covers 26 T cell receptor beta chains from one sample sequenced in a study of human T cells and chemical hapten exposure. Time point reported: patch test 1, 2 weeks after DPC sensitization. Regarding treatment: therapeutic diphenylcyclopropenone sensitization with weekly scalp DPC. In TCRdb, the RACE reads were re-called with MiXCR into one record per CDR3 protein. The repertoire consists of under 85,000 distinct CDR3 sequences, with 10% to 13% occurring once and the leading ten covering about 1.5%. The input for sequencing was whole blood, taken in connection with sensitization to the hapten diphenylcyclopropenone (DPC). Receptors originate from a woman aged 50 to 60 with alopecia areata. Some clones in this sample may be carry-over from other donors' samples.

This chain uses TRBV20-1 with TRBJ2-3, with 11 bases lining up with TRBD2. The germline V gene encodes CDR1 DFQATT and CDR2 SNEGSKA (reference sequence). The trim removed 6 bases at V and 6 bases at J, leaving 5 bases unmatched. The CDR3 length is 13 residues. CDR3 sequence reads: CSAYSGRADTQYF. The CDR3 nucleotides are TGCAGTGCCTATAGCGGGAGGGCCGATACGCAGTATTTT.

This clonotype was counted a few times. J is TRBJ2-1 and V is TRBV7-2; 14 nucleotides agree with TRBD2. Germline loops: CDR1 SGHTA, CDR2 FQGNSA. J lost 10 bases, V lost 5 bases, and 10 bases had no gene match. This CDR3 has 16 residues. CDR3 amino acids: CASSPPGLAGVEEQFF. The CDR3 coding sequence is TGTGCCAGCAGCCCACCGGGACTAGCGGGAGTCGAGGAGCAGTTCTTC.

The chain uses TRBV3-1 and TRBJ1-1; D gene unclear. Germline V CDR1 and CDR2: LGHDT, YNNKEL (reference sequence). The CDR3 has 14 amino acids. V lost 4 bases and J lost 7, with 16 bases in between. Here the CDR3 DNA reads TGTGCCAGCAGCCCCAATAGGAGGGCGGGTGAAGCTTTCTTT. Translated, it gives CASSPNRRAGEAFF.

This clonotype was recorded at least ten times. CDR3 DNA sequence: TGTGCCAGTAGTATTAAAGATGAAAAACTGTTTTTT. Its translation is CASSIKDEKLFF. The chain has TRBV19 and TRBJ1-4, with D hard to call. The CDR3 extends over 12 amino acids. Trimming left V 3 bases short and J 6 bases short, with 5 bases between. In germline, CDR1 is LNHDA, CDR2 SQIVND (reference sequence).

This clonotype was observed a handful of times. This chain joins TRBV7-6 and TRBJ2-6; D is uncertain. The CDR3 spans 17 residues. Trimming pared 1 base from V and 0 bases from J, leaving 10 bases between. The germline CDR1 and CDR2 sequences are SGHVS and FNYEAQ. The CDR3 here is CASSLESSVSGANVLTF. As DNA, the CDR3 is TGTGCCAGCAGCTTAGAATCCTCCGTCTCTGGGGCCAACGTCCTGACTTTC. Based on the CDR3 plus reference TRBV7-6 and TRBJ2-6, the full variable domain is GAGVSQSPRYKVTKRGQDVALRCDPISGHVSLYWYRQALGQGPEFLTYFNYEAQQDKSGLPNDRFSAERPEGSISTLTIQRTEQRDSAMYRCASSLESSVSGANVLTFGAGSRLTVL.

By its share, this clonotype is medium-sized. This sequence joins TRBV29-1 and TRBJ2-5; tentative D call: TRBD2 (6 bases). Trimming shortened V by 6 bases and J by 2 bases, and 19 bases separated the two germline ends. Germline V gene lookup returns CDR1 SQVTM and CDR2 ANQGSEA. The CDR3 extends over 15 amino acids. CDR3 sequence reads: CSVFGFRDLQETQYF. In nucleotides, the CDR3 is TGCAGCGTCTTTGGATTCCGGGACTTACAAGAGACCCAGTACTTC. The whole variable domain, filled in from reference TRBV29-1 and TRBJ2-5, reads SAVISQKPSRDICQRGTSLTIQCQVDSQVTMMFWYRQQPGQSLTLIATANQGSEATYESGFVIDKFPISRPNLTFSTLTVSNMSPEDSSIYLCSVFGFRDLQETQYFGPGTRLLVL.

CDR3 loop: CSVCPGTDTQYF. For the CDR3, the DNA is TGCAGCGTTTGCCCGGGAACAGATACGCAGTATTTT. The chain employs TRBV29-1 and TRBJ2-3; possibly TRBD2 for D (5 bases). The germline V gene has CDR1 SQVTM and CDR2 ANQGSEA. The CDR3 has 12 residues. Trimming shortened V by 5 bases and J by 3 bases, and 9 bases separated the two germline ends.

The sample holds many counts of this clonotype. The chain is built from TRBV18 and TRBJ2-3, with D unclear. The V gene's germline CDR1 is KGHSH and CDR2 LQKENI. V was pared by 0 bases and J by 6 bases, with 16 bases between. This CDR3 is 16 amino acids long. CDR3 sequence: CASSPPPVGSRDTQYF. CDR3 in DNA: TGTGCCAGCTCACCACCCCCCGTGGGTAGCCGGGATACGCAGTATTTT.

The V and J genes are TRBV12-3 or TRBV12-4 and TRBJ1-2; perhaps TRBD1 as D (5 bases). The CDR3 loop spans 13 amino acids. V gave up 5 bases and J gave up 2 bases, with 9 bases separating them. The CDR3 is CASSKQENYGYTF. In DNA, the CDR3 is TGTGCCAGCAGTAAACAGGAAAACTATGGCTACACCTTC.

This clonotype was found a few times. V is TRBV6-5 and J is TRBJ1-1, with 9 bases identical to TRBD1. Germline trimming cut 6 bases from V and 5 bases from J; bases unmatched to any gene: 10. The CDR3 covers 15 residues. Germline V gene data show CDR1 as MNHEY and CDR2 as SVGAGI. The CDR3, as DNA: TGTGCCAGCAGCCGAGCCGGACAGGGGTGGACTGAAGCTTTCTTT. It codes for CASSRAGQGWTEAFF.

At least ten counts were recorded for this clonotype. V and J are TRBV12-3 or TRBV12-4 and TRBJ2-3; 8 bases align to TRBD1. This CDR3 comprises 15 residues. With V trimmed by 5 bases and J by 7 bases, 11 bases remained unmatched. CDR3 region: CASSVQGAKVNTQYF. The CDR3, as DNA: TGTGCCAGCAGTGTGCAGGGGGCGAAAGTAAATACGCAGTATTTT.

This rearrangement joins TRBV5-4 to TRBJ1-2; D unclear. The CDR3 consists of 14 residues. V was clipped by 4 bases and J by 4 bases, with 14 bases between them. Germline V CDR1 and CDR2: SGHNT, YYREEE (reference sequence). CDR3 loop: CASSQGGNVYGYTF. The CDR3 DNA reads TGTGCCAGCAGCCAAGGAGGGAACGTCTATGGCTACACCTTC.

This chain connects TRBV4-2 to TRBJ1-1; possible D gene TRBD1, 6 bases. Germline V gives CDR1 LGHNA, CDR2 YNFKEQ. This CDR3 region has 18 residues. Trimming stripped 3 bases from V and 0 bases from J, with 20 bases between. DNA for the CDR3: TGTGCCAGCAGCCACATTCAGGGGCAAGGTGGGATGAACACTGAAGCTTTCTTT. As protein: CASSHIQGQGGMNTEAFF.

The table lists this clonotype with a few counts. This chain links TRBV11-2 with TRBJ2-1; 13 bases line up with TRBD2. The CDR3 has 16 amino acids. Germline V gene lookup returns CDR1 SGHAT and CDR2 FQNNGV. J was trimmed by 4 bases and V by 4 bases; bases with no gene match: 4. As DNA, the CDR3 is TGTGCCAGCAGCTCCGGGACTAGCGGGACTTACAATGAGCAGTTCTTC. Its translation is CASSSGTSGTYNEQFF.

V usage is TRBV5-1 and J usage is TRBJ2-1; 8 bases are a match to TRBD1. This CDR3 has 13 amino acids. Germline V lookup: CDR1 SGHRS, CDR2 YFSETQ. J was trimmed by 9 bases and V by 3 bases; bases with no gene match: 5. CDR3 coding DNA: TGCGCCAGCAGCTCTGGACAGGGTGGTGAGCAGTTCTTC. It yields the protein CASSSGQGGEQFF.

With regard to this clonotype: A single base separates this from a much larger clone, so it may be a read error. The chain couples TRBV5-1 to TRBJ2-7; D is unclear. There are 14 residues in the CDR3. Trimming shortened V by 2 bases and J by 12 bases, and 21 bases separated the two germline ends. The germline V gene has CDR1 SGHRS and CDR2 YFSETQ. Here the CDR3 reads CASSFATNSERAYF. Written as DNA, the CDR3 is TGCGCCAGCAGCTTCGCCACTAACTCGGAAAGGGCGTACTTC.

Note on this clonotype: Being one base from a much bigger clone, this may be a read error. The genes are TRBV6-6 and TRBJ2-4; possibly TRBD2 for D (5 bases). Deletions cut 5 bases from V and 0 bases from J, with 14 bases between. The CDR3 sequence is 16 residues long. CDR1 and CDR2 from the germline V gene are MNHNY and SVGAGI (reference sequence). The CDR3 loop reads CASSIDYSIAKNIQYF. The DNA of the CDR3 is TGTGCCAGCAGTATCGACTACTCGATAGCCAAAAACATTCAGTACTTC.

The DNA for the CDR3 is TGTGCCAGCTCACCAGAGGATAAGGGGCGAGCTTTCTTT. Translating gives CASSPEDKGRAFF. The chain is built from TRBV18 and TRBJ1-1, with D tentatively TRBD1 (5 bases). The length of the CDR3 is 13 residues. Trimming stripped 2 bases from V and 10 bases from J, with 14 bases between. Germline loops: CDR1 KGHSH, CDR2 LQKENI.

This rearrangement joins TRBV7-8 to TRBJ1-4, with TRBD1 as a possible D gene (5 bases). Looked up from germline, CDR1 is SGHVS and CDR2 is FQNEAQ. V was cut by 5 bases and J by 8 bases, with 12 bases left in between. The CDR3 loop spans 13 amino acids. CDR3 nucleotides: TGTGCCAGCAGCCTCTATGGGGGAGAAAAACTGTTTTTT. Amino acids: CASSLYGGEKLFF.

In DNA, the CDR3 is TGCGCCAGCAGCTTGCGGAGGGAGGCTGGGGCCAACGTCCTGACTTTC. This codes for CASSLRREAGANVLTF. This chain connects TRBV5-1 to TRBJ2-6, with a possible D match to TRBD2 (6 bases). V dropped 1 base and J dropped 2 bases, with 10 bases sitting between them. This CDR3 is 16 amino acids long. Germline CDR1 and CDR2: SGHRS and YFSETQ. Full variable domain (outside the CDR3, taken from reference TRBV5-1 and TRBJ2-6): KAGVTQTPRYLIKTRGQQVTLSCSPISGHRSVSWYQQTPGQGLQFLFEYFSETQRNKGNFPGRFSGRQFSNSRSEMNVSTLELGDSALYLCASSLRREAGANVLTFGAGSRLTVL.

This clonotype has more than one count but fewer than ten. The gene calls are TRBV29-1 and TRBJ2-1, with D uncertain. The CDR3 is made up of 11 amino acids. V gave up 7 bases and J gave up 9 bases, with 13 bases separating them. Germline CDR1 SQVTM, CDR2 ANQGSEA. This CDR3 reads CSAYFVGEQFF. In DNA form, the CDR3 reads TGCAGCGCCTATTTTGTGGGTGAGCAGTTCTTC.

This clonotype was detected a few times. The genes are TRBV25-1 and TRBJ2-1, with TRBD2 identical over 14 bases. CDR1 and CDR2 (germline): MGHDK, SYGVNS. J lost 6 bases, V lost 3 bases, and 10 bases had no gene match. This CDR3 contains 18 residues. The DNA of the CDR3 is TGTGCCAGCAGTGAGACTCCGGGACTAGCGGGAGCTGCCAATGAGCAGTTCTTC. Encoded protein: CASSETPGLAGAANEQFF.

The V call is TRBV7-2, the J call TRBJ2-3; D ambiguous. V was clipped by 5 bases and J by 3 bases, with 6 bases between them. Looked up from germline, CDR1 is SGHTA and CDR2 is FQGNSA. This CDR3 contains 12 residues. CDR3 nucleotide sequence: TGTGCCAGCAGCCGAACGACAGATACGCAGTATTTT. This translates into CASSRTTDTQYF.

The chain links TRBV19 to TRBJ2-2, with D possibly matching TRBD1 (6 bases). Germline-derived CDR1 and CDR2 are LNHDA and SQIVND (reference sequence). V was clipped by 10 bases and J by 2 bases, with 11 bases between them. The CDR3 runs 13 residues. DNA for the CDR3: TGTGCCACCGGGACATTTAACACCGGGGAGCTGTTTTTT. Protein: CATGTFNTGELFF.

The gene calls are TRBV18 and TRBJ2-3; D is ambiguous. Trimming took off 1 base at V and 1 base at J, with 6 bases between the two ends. The CDR3 length is 14 residues. Germline assignment: CDR1 KGHSH and CDR2 LQKENI. CDR3 bases: TGTGCCAGCTCACCACAGAGAGGCACAGATACGCAGTATTTT. This translates into CASSPQRGTDTQYF.

The V call is TRBV21-1, the J call TRBJ2-7; TRBD2 is the table's D call and was not checked against the DNA. TRBV21-1 is tagged as a pseudogene. The CDR3 is 12 residues long. CDR3 in amino acids: CARPGGSYEQYF. For the CDR3, the DNA is TGTGCCAGACCGGGAGGGTCCTACGAGCAGTACTTC.